The 27 T cell receptor beta chains below all came from one sample that was sequenced in a study of shared clonotypes between healthy human individuals (dated by TCRdb to 2020 to 2022). Preparation of the library involved the immunoSEQ multiplex PCR assay. TCRdb mirrors the immuneACCESS table, restricted to in-frame sequences. Some clones are absent from its copies; in checked studies, under half trace to an unresolved V gene, and the reason for the others is unknown. The sample table records 850,000 to 1,100,000 clones; roughly 80% of these occur just once. In total, the top ten clones hold approximately 0.9% of the sample. The sequenced material came from memory CD4+ T cells from PBMCs. The intended sense of this specimen's cell subset or site label: CD45RA-negative fraction. The receptor set was obtained from a man between 18 and 35 years old in good health. Some clones in this sample may be carry-over from other donors' samples.

The genes are TRBV2 and TRBJ2-7, with 10 bases fitting TRBD2. This CDR3 comprises 14 residues. The junction had 8 bases not matched to a gene; V was cut back by 7 bases and J by 5 bases. Germline assignment: CDR1 SNHLY and CDR2 FYNNEI. CDR3: CASTPQRGGHEQYF. The CDR3 coding sequence is TGTGCCAGCACCCCCCAGCGGGGGGGCCACGAGCAGTACTTC.

The V call is TRBV5-6, the J call TRBJ2-6; TRBD1 aligns across 9 bases. Per the germline V gene, CDR1 is SGHDT and CDR2 is YYEEEE. The CDR3 extends over 18 amino acids. V dropped 0 bases and J dropped 0; count of bases not matched to a gene: 4. The CDR3 DNA reads as TGTGCCAGCAGCTTGGAACAGGGGGCCCACTCTGGGGCCAACGTCCTGACTTTC. Amino acid sequence: CASSLEQGAHSGANVLTF.

The chain carries TRBV9 and TRBJ2-7; D perhaps matches TRBD2 (6 bases). The germline V gene has CDR1 SGDLS and CDR2 YYNGEE. Trimming stripped 2 bases from V and 3 bases from J, with 9 bases between. The CDR3 is made up of 13 amino acids. The CDR3 region has the DNA TGTGCCAGCAGCGTCGGGACTTACTACGAGCAGTACTTC. This gives the protein CASSVGTYYEQYF.

The chain recombines TRBV10-2 with TRBJ2-1; D ambiguous. CDR1 is WSHSY and CDR2 is SAAADI in the germline V gene. V was pared by 3 bases and J by 6 bases, with 6 bases between. This CDR3 is built from 12 residues. The CDR3 reads CASSETTNEQFF. The DNA of the CDR3 is TGCGCCAGCAGTGAAACTACCAATGAGCAGTTCTTC.

This clone was found a few times. The rearrangement joins TRBV28 to TRBJ2-1, with 7 bases fitting TRBD1. The V segment lost 2 bases and the J segment 2 bases; nucleotides outside the gene matches: 3. The CDR3 has 15 amino acids. Germline CDR1 is MDHEN and CDR2 is SYDVKM. This CDR3 reads CASSLQDRAYNEQFF. CDR3 nucleotide sequence: TGTGCCAGCAGTTTACAAGACAGGGCCTACAATGAGCAGTTCTTC.

This clone was seen just once. The rearrangement uses TRBV6-5 and TRBJ2-3; D could derive from TRBD1 or TRBD2 (5 bases each). Germline-derived CDR1 and CDR2 are MNHEY and SVGAGI. V lost 8 bases to trimming and J lost 2 bases, with 14 bases between them. The CDR3 extends over 14 amino acids. CDR3 in amino acids: CASRDPGTTDTQYF. For the CDR3, the DNA is TGTGCCAGCCGTGATCCGGGGACCACAGATACGCAGTATTTT.

The V and J genes are TRBV7-3 and TRBJ2-2, with 7 bases identical to TRBD1. Germline CDR1 reads SGHTA; CDR2 reads FQGTGA. This CDR3 has 18 residues. V lost 4 bases to trimming and J lost 3 bases; unmatched junction nucleotides: 14. The chain's CDR3 is CASSSTGNPVGDTGELFF. The CDR3 DNA sequence: TGTGCCAGCAGCTCGACAGGGAATCCGGTTGGGGACACCGGGGAGCTGTTTTTT.

The V gene is TRBV6-5, the J gene TRBJ1-1; no reliable D call. The CDR3 covers 12 residues. The V gene's germline CDR1 is MNHEY and CDR2 SVGAGI. Trimming removed 9 bases from V and 8 bases from J, with 16 bases in between. The CDR3 protein is CASSVYGREAFF. The CDR3 region has the DNA TGTGCCAGTTCAGTATACGGTCGGGAAGCTTTCTTT.

The chain has TRBV6-4 and TRBJ2-5; perhaps D is TRBD1 or TRBD2 (6 bases each). This CDR3 has 19 residues. Germline V lookup: CDR1 MRHNA, CDR2 SNTAGT. The V end was cut by 0 bases, the J end by 5 bases, with 25 bases between. The CDR3 loop is CASSDSILIGGLELETQYF. CDR3 bases: TGTGCCAGCAGTGACTCGATATTAATTGGGGGGCTGGAGCTGGAGACCCAGTACTTC.

The rearrangement uses TRBV28 and TRBJ2-6, with 7 bases matching TRBD1. Germline values: CDR1 MDHEN, CDR2 SYDVKM. CDR3 length equals 18 residues. Trimming removed 6 bases from V and 0 bases from J; junction bases left unmatched: 11. The CDR3 region is CASRHPGQFYSGANVLTF. CDR3 nucleotides: TGTGCCAGCAGGCATCCGGGACAGTTTTACTCTGGGGCCAACGTCCTGACTTTC.

This clone was counted only a few times. V gene TRBV30 combines with J gene TRBJ2-5; 8 bases are a match to TRBD1. The last part of the DNA fits TRBJ2-7 better; the J call may be wrong. Germline CDR1 GTSNPN, CDR2 SVGIG (reference sequence). The CDR3 covers 15 residues. In nucleotides, the CDR3 is TGTGCCTGGATATCCCTGCAGGGGGCTTTTTACGAGCAGTACTTC. Protein sequence: CAWISLQGAFYEQYF.

The chain uses TRBV28 and TRBJ2-1; TRBD2 matches at 9 bases. Trimming cost V 0 bases and J 0 bases; bases outside gene matches: 9. The CDR3 loop spans 19 amino acids. CDR1 and CDR2 (germline): MDHEN, SYDVKM. The CDR3 bases are TGTGCCAGCAGTTTATGGGCGGGAGGGCCCTCTAACTCCTACAATGAGCAGTTCTTC. Its protein is CASSLWAGGPSNSYNEQFF.

A note on this clone: Other DNA sequences within the sample encode an identical CDR3. V gene TRBV6-1 combines with J gene TRBJ1-1, with D tentatively TRBD1 (5 bases). Per germline, CDR1 MNHNS and CDR2 SASEGT. Between the trimmed V and J ends, which lost 2 bases and 0 bases, there was a span of 7 bases. The CDR3 is 14 residues long. CDR3 protein: CASSEWGMNTEAFF. CDR3 sequence (DNA): TGTGCCAGCAGTGAATGGGGGATGAACACTGAAGCTTTCTTT.

This chain uses TRBV5-1 with TRBJ2-1; TRBD2 agrees at 7 bases. The CDR3 contains 15 residues. Losses at the gene ends were 4 bases for V and 1 base for J; bases not matched to a gene: 5. The germline V gene encodes CDR1 SGHRS and CDR2 YFSETQ. The CDR3: CASSMRETSYNEQFF. CDR3 coding DNA: TGCGCCAGCAGCATGCGGGAGACGTCCTACAATGAGCAGTTCTTC.

In its sample, this clone was seen a few times. This chain joins TRBV7-2 and TRBJ2-1; no reliable D call. Germline CDR1 is SGHTA and CDR2 is FQGNSA. The V gene lost 10 bases and the J gene lost 0 bases, with 13 bases spanning the gap. The CDR3 has 14 amino acids. The CDR3 DNA sequence: TGTGCCACCCAAGCGCAAAGCTCCTACAATGAGCAGTTCTTC. Protein sequence: CATQAQSSYNEQFF.

V gene TRBV11-2 combines with J gene TRBJ2-1; D gene ambiguous. Per the germline V gene, CDR1 is SGHAT and CDR2 is FQNNGV. V was shortened by 3 bases and J by 8 bases, with 5 bases between the two germline ends. The CDR3 runs 11 residues. The CDR3 region is CASSFVDEQFF. CDR3 DNA: TGTGCCAGCAGCTTTGTAGATGAGCAGTTCTTC.

The CDR3 bases are TGTGCCAGCAGCTTTATTGGCGGGAGTATCTACGAGCAGTACTTC. Residues: CASSFIGGSIYEQYF. The V call is TRBV11-2, the J call TRBJ2-7; 7 bases are shared with TRBD2. Germline CDR1 SGHAT, CDR2 FQNNGV. With 3 bases clipped from V and 3 bases from J, the junction kept 8 bases outside the gene matches. The CDR3 covers 15 residues.

This chain uses TRBV29-1 with TRBJ2-3, with D tentatively TRBD1 or TRBD2 (5 bases each). The germline CDR1 and CDR2 sequences are SQVTM and ANQGSEA. Trimming left V 3 bases short and J 7 bases short, with 8 bases between. This CDR3 region has 11 residues. The CDR3 DNA reads as TGCAGCGTTGACGGGGCAAATACGCAGTATTTT. Translation: CSVDGANTQYF.

This clone showed up just once. The gene calls are TRBV7-9 and TRBJ2-5, with D unclear. In germline, CDR1 is SEHNR, CDR2 FQNEAQ (reference sequence). The CDR3 is 14 amino acids. Trimming cost V 0 bases and J 5 bases, with 10 bases left between them. This CDR3 is CASSLAFSGETQYF. Written as DNA, the CDR3 is TGTGCCAGCAGCTTAGCGTTTTCCGGGGAGACCCAGTACTTC.

This chain connects TRBV5-1 to TRBJ2-1; TRBD2 matches at 12 bases. Germline loops: CDR1 SGHRS, CDR2 YFSETQ. This CDR3 region has 16 residues. Unmatched junction bases numbered 5, after V lost 4 bases and J lost 3 bases. The CDR3 spells CASSAGLAGFYNEQFF. DNA of the CDR3: TGCGCCAGCAGCGCCGGACTAGCGGGATTCTACAATGAGCAGTTCTTC.

V usage is TRBV30 and J usage is TRBJ1-2; no definite D call. The CDR3 spans 12 residues. V was trimmed by 3 bases and J by 4 bases, leaving 9 bases between them. Germline V gives CDR1 GTSNPN, CDR2 SVGIG (reference sequence). CDR3 in DNA: TGTGCCTGGAGCGGTAGCTCCTATGGCTACACCTTC. Translated, it gives CAWSGSSYGYTF. The full variable domain, rest sourced from reference TRBV30 and TRBJ1-2, is SQTIHQWPATLVQPVGSPLSLECTVEGTSNPNLYWYRQAAGRGLQLLFYSVGIGQISSEVPQNLSASRPQDRQFILSSKKLLLSDSGFYLCAWSGSSYGYTFGSGTRLTVV.

This clone came up a few times. The sample carries other DNA sequences with the same CDR3. V gene TRBV9 combines with J gene TRBJ2-3; the D is unclear. The CDR3 contains 12 residues. The germline CDR1 and CDR2 sequences are SGDLS and YYNGEE. Trimming shortened V by 0 bases and J by 5 bases, and 4 bases separated the two germline ends. DNA for the CDR3: TGTGCCAGCAGCGTAGCGGGAGATACGCAGTATTTT. Its translation is CASSVAGDTQYF.

The rearrangement links TRBV11-2 to TRBJ1-5; maybe TRBD1 (5 bases). From germline, CDR1 is SGHAT and CDR2 FQNNGV. V was cut by 4 bases and J by 11 bases, with 12 bases left in between. The CDR3 totals 12 residues. The CDR3 is CASSSGGGSQHF. CDR3 bases: TGTGCCAGCAGCTCCGGGGGGGGGTCCCAGCATTTT.

As for this clone: One junction end disagrees with the germline gene, perhaps due to a read error. The J gene is TRBJ2-3, the V gene TRBV7-3; 10 bases are shared with TRBD1. The CDR3 has 14 amino acids. Germline V CDR1 and CDR2: SGHTA, FQGTGA. The CDR3 is CASSPGQGGATMDF. CDR3 coding DNA: TGTGCCAGCAGCCCCGGACAGGGGGGCGCGACTATGGATTTT.

The chain has TRBV6-1 and TRBJ1-5, with D tentatively TRBD1 (5 bases). This CDR3 has 13 residues. V was cut by 0 bases and J by 9 bases, with 9 bases left in between. Germline CDR1 is MNHNS and CDR2 is SASEGT. CDR3 region: CASSEAGRRPQHF. The CDR3 DNA sequence: TGTGCCAGCAGTGAAGCGGGGCGGAGGCCCCAGCATTTT.

This clone was counted a single time. The chain uses TRBV2 and TRBJ1-2; D gene ambiguous. The ends were cut back, 1 base at V and 6 bases at J, with 21 bases in the middle. This CDR3 spans 17 amino acids. Germline loops: CDR1 SNHLY, CDR2 FYNNEI. This CDR3 reads CASSEGTSRRAVDGYTF. DNA for the CDR3: TGTGCCAGCAGTGAAGGGACCTCGAGACGAGCGGTGGATGGCTACACCTTC. Filled out from reference TRBV2 and TRBJ1-2, the complete variable domain reads EPEVTQTPSHQVTQMGQEVILRCVPISNHLYFYWYRQILGQKVEFLVSFYNNEISEKSEIFDDQFSVERPDGSNFTLKIRSTKLEDSAMYFCASSEGTSRRAVDGYTFGSGTRLTVV.

The chain uses TRBV2 and TRBJ2-1, with D hard to call. The CDR3 is 15 amino acids. CDR1 and CDR2 (germline): SNHLY, FYNNEI. Between the trimmed V and J ends, which lost 5 bases and 0 bases, there was a span of 11 bases. The DNA of the CDR3 is TGTGCCAGCAGTTTAGGTGGGTCCTCCTACAATGAGCAGTTCTTC. It codes for CASSLGGSSYNEQFF. Full variable domain (missing parts from reference TRBV2 and TRBJ2-1): EPEVTQTPSHQVTQMGQEVILRCVPISNHLYFYWYRQILGQKVEFLVSFYNNEISEKSEIFDDQFSVERPDGSNFTLKIRSTKLEDSAMYFCASSLGGSSYNEQFFGPGTRLTVL.